This section outlines one T cell receptor (beta chain) sequence together with its context. CDR3 size: 17 residues. Trimming left V 2 bases short and J 2 bases short, with 16 bases between. The sample is drawn from a study of T-cell reconstitution after alpha-beta-depleted transplantation in children. Unique molecular identifiers were used to barcode this TCRbeta library. Via MiXCR, TCRdb re-called the PCR reads, giving one row per CDR3 protein. The repertoire has approximately 230,000 distinct CDR3 sequences, about 24% of them found once; the top ten carry about 4.8%. This clonotype was sampled from a female patient aged 2 to 10 who had a stem cell transplant for congenital amegakaryocytic thrombocytopenia, so the T cells may come from the graft donor. The chain couples TRBV12-3 or TRBV12-4 to TRBJ1-5; no clear D gene. Material: PBMCs, mostly from graft donor cells, obtained 360 days after TCRalphabeta/CD19-depleted stem cell transplant. CDR3 in DNA: TGTGCCAGCAGTTTAATGAGAGACAACCTCGGCAATCAGCCCCAGCATTTT. Its translation: CASSLMRDNLGNQPQHF.